The rows below give T cell receptor beta chains drawn from one sample of a study of blood T cell repertoires in COVID-19. The repertoire was sequenced with immunoSEQ multiplex PCR; TCRdb's copy has only in-frame clones and lacks some. The profile shows under 150,000 clones, 84% of them singletons. Sequenced: peripheral blood. These receptors all come from a human donor in a cohort sampled during active COVID-19. The CDR3 runs from the conserved cysteine through the conserved F or W. D genes are given only for firm matches. Rows may omit the clone size; those that give it use once, few, many or a size class.

>NA|TRBJ1-4|NA|TRBV4-1
TGCGCCAGCAGCCAAGAGAGGGCCCCAAATGAAAAACTGTTTTTT
CASSQERAPNEKLFF
>TRBD2|TRBJ2-3|NA|TRBV5-6
TGTGCCAGCAGCCTTACTAGCGGGGGGCCCACAGATACGCAGTATTTT
CASSLTSGGPTDTQYF
>TRBD2|TRBJ2-3|NA|TRBV6-2/TRBV6-3
TGTGCCAGCAGTTACTCGATGCTGCAGCGGGGCTACACAGATACGCAGTATTTT
CASSYSMLQRGYTDTQYF
>NA|TRBJ2-2|NA|TRBV5-1
TGCGCCAGCAGCTTGCTAGCTCTTCCCGGGGAGCTGTTTTTT
CASSLLALPGELFF
>TRBD1|TRBJ1-5|NA|TRBV7-2
TGTGCCAGCAGCACAAATGAGGGGACAGGGGATAATCAGCCCCAGCATTTT
CASSTNEGTGDNQPQHF
>NA|TRBJ2-1|NA|TRBV9
TGTGCCAGCAGCACCGAAAGCGGAAACAATGAGCAGTTCTTC
CASSTESGNNEQFF
>TRBD2|TRBJ2-5|NA|TRBV11-3
TGTGCCAGCAGCGTAGACCTTAGCGGGGGGATAGAGACCCAGTACTTC
CASSVDLSGGIETQYF
>TRBD2|TRBJ2-1|NA|TRBV5-4
TGTGCCAGCAGAACGACTAGCGGGGGGGACAGGAATGAGCAGTTCTTC
CASRTTSGGDRNEQFF
>TRBD1|TRBJ1-6|NA|TRBV28
TGTGCCAGCAGTGGACCTGACAGGGTAGCTTCACCCCTCCACTTT
CASSGPDRVASPLHF
>TRBD1|TRBJ2-7|NA|TRBV11-2
TGTGCCAGCAGCCGCGCACGGCCCGAGACAGGGGACCGCTACGAGCAGTACTTC
CASSRARPETGDRYEQYF
>TRBD1|TRBJ2-2|NA|TRBV9
TGTGCCAGCAGTGCAGGGGGCAAGAAAACCGGGGAGCTGTTTTTT
CASSAGGKKTGELFF
>TRBD1|TRBJ1-1|NA|TRBV27
TGTGCCAGCAGTCTAACAGGGGCCGAAATGAACACTGAAGCTTTCTTT
CASSLTGAEMNTEAFF
>TRBD1|TRBJ1-2|once|TRBV5-5
TGTGCCAGCAGCTTGGACAGGGGGCAGGTTGGCTACACCTTC
CASSLDRGQVGYTF
>NA|TRBJ2-1|NA|TRBV15
TGTGCCACCAGCAGAGATTACGCGACTTCTGAGCAGTTCTTC
CATSRDYATSEQFF
>TRBD1|TRBJ1-6|NA|TRBV7-3
TGTGCCAGCAGCTCTGAGACAGGGGAGAGATCACCCCTCCACTTT
CASSSETGERSPLHF
>TRBD1|TRBJ1-6|few|TRBV25-1
TGTGCCAGCAGTCCAGGGGGTAATTCACCCCTCCACTTT
CASSPGGNSPLHF
>NA|TRBJ2-2|NA|TRBV9
TGTGCCAGCAGCGTAGTTCCTCCCCCGGCCGGGGAGCTGTTTTTT
CASSVVPPPAGELFF
>NA|TRBJ2-7|NA|TRBV15
TGTGCCACCAGCAGAGATCGGCCGGAGGAGGCCTACGAGCAGTACTTC
CATSRDRPEEAYEQYF
>NA|TRBJ2-3|NA|TRBV25-1
TGTGCCAGCGGGGGCTTAGATACGCAGTATTTT
CASGGLDTQYF
>NA|TRBJ2-5|NA|TRBV9
TGTGCCAGCAGCGCCGGACTGAGAGAGACCCAGTACTTC
CASSAGLRETQYF
>NA|TRBJ1-5|NA|TRBV5-5
TGTGCCAGCAGCTTGGCCGGGGGGAGGTCGCCCCAGCATTTT
CASSLAGGRSPQHF
>TRBD1|TRBJ1-2|NA|TRBV7-9
TGTGCCAGCAGCTTAGGAGTGAACAGGGGAGACACCTTC
CASSLGVNRGDTF
>NA|TRBJ1-2|NA|TRBV6-6
TGTGCCAGCAGGGGAGGGGGGGATAGTAAAAACTATGGCTACACCTTC
CASRGGGDSKNYGYTF
>NA|TRBJ1-1|NA|TRBV5-5
TGTGCCAGCAGCTGGGGCAGGGGCACTGAAGCTTTCTTT
CASSWGRGTEAFF
>TRBD1|TRBJ2-7|NA|TRBV7-2
TGTGCCAGCAGTTTAGAGGGGGCTGGGCAGTACTTC
CASSLEGAGQYF
>NA|TRBJ2-3|NA|TRBV11-2
TGTGCCAGCAGCTTAGCGGGGAACACAGATACGCAGTATTTT
CASSLAGNTDTQYF
>NA|TRBJ2-2|NA|TRBV3-1/TRBV3-2
TGTGCCAGCACATCGGGGACCGGGGAGCTGTTTTTT
CASTSGTGELFF
>NA|TRBJ2-1|few|TRBV7-6
TGTGCCAGCAGCTTAGGAGGTCTTAAGTCGGGGTACGGTGAGCAGTTCTTC
CASSLGGLKSGYGEQFF
>NA|TRBJ2-1|NA|TRBV9
TGTGCCAGCAGCACGAGTTTTTCCAATGAGCAGTTCTTC
CASSTSFSNEQFF
>TRBD2|TRBJ2-5|NA|TRBV5-4
TGTGCCAGCAGCCTTGGGAGGGGAAGGAGGGAGGGGGAGACCCAGTACTTC
CASSLGRGRREGETQYF
>NA|TRBJ1-1|few|TRBV7-8
TGTGCCAGCACCCGATCGAGGGGAGGGAACACTGAAGCTTTCTTT
CASTRSRGGNTEAFF
>NA|TRBJ1-1|once|TRBV7-9
TGTGCCAGCAGCTTAGTCGGAGTGAGTGTGAACACTGAAGCTTTCTTT
CASSLVGVSVNTEAFF
>TRBD2|TRBJ2-3|once|TRBV7-2
TGTGCCAGCAGCTTAGTAAACCGGGACCGGGGGGGGGATACGCAGTATTTT
CASSLVNRDRGGDTQYF
>TRBD2|TRBJ2-3|NA|TRBV5-4
TGTGCCAGCAGCTTGCGAGCGGGGGGCCAGGATACGCAGTATTTT
CASSLRAGGQDTQYF
>TRBD1|TRBJ1-2|once|TRBV7-9
TGTGCCAGCAGCTCCCGGAGGGGACAGCCCCGAAGTAGCTATGGCTACACCTTC
CASSSRRGQPRSSYGYTF
>NA|TRBJ1-2|NA|TRBV3-1/TRBV3-2
TGTGCCAGCAGCCAGCGGGGTAGCGGCTATGGCTACACCTTC
CASSQRGSGYGYTF
>TRBD2|TRBJ2-3|NA|TRBV4-1
TGCGCCAGCAGCCGACCTCTAGCGGGGAACCACACAGATACGCAGTATTTT
CASSRPLAGNHTDTQYF
>TRBD2|TRBJ2-1|few|TRBV18
TGTGCCAGCTCACCACTTAGCGGGGGCTACAATGAGCAGTTCTTC
CASSPLSGGYNEQFF
>NA|TRBJ2-4|NA|TRBV10-3
TGTGCCATCAGCCCGACAGAGACCAAAAACATTCAGTACTTC
CAISPTETKNIQYF
>NA|TRBJ1-1|once|TRBV5-1
TGCGCCAGCAGCTTGGAAAGGGGTTTCACTGAAGCTTTCTTT
CASSLERGFTEAFF
>TRBD1|TRBJ2-1|NA|TRBV11-2
TGTGCCAGCAGCCTAACAGGGGGAGGAACCTACAATGAGCAGTTCTTC
CASSLTGGGTYNEQFF
>NA|TRBJ1-6|few|TRBV3-1/TRBV3-2
TGTGCCAGCAGCCAAAGGGGACAAGATAATTCACCCCTCCACTTT
CASSQRGQDNSPLHF
>NA|TRBJ1-5|NA|TRBV7-2
TGTGCCAGCAGCTTATCTCAGGGGAGCAATCAGCCCCAGCATTTT
CASSLSQGSNQPQHF
>TRBD2|TRBJ2-3|once|TRBV7-8
TGTGCCAGCAGCTTTAGCGGGCCGGGGACAGATACGCAGTATTTT
CASSFSGPGTDTQYF
>NA|TRBJ2-5|NA|TRBV6-5
TGTGCCAGCAGCCGGGGCTCCCGGGGGGAGACCCAGTACTTC
CASSRGSRGETQYF
>NA|TRBJ1-1|once|TRBV24-1
TGTGCCACCAGTGGAACCGGGAACACTGAAGCTTTCTTT
CATSGTGNTEAFF
>TRBD2|TRBJ2-1|NA|TRBV3-1/TRBV3-2
TGTGCCAGCAGCCAATATGATAGCGGGGGACACAATGAGCAGTTCTTC
CASSQYDSGGHNEQFF
>NA|TRBJ2-7|NA|TRBV3-1/TRBV3-2
TGTGCCAGCAGCCAAGGGTTCCTTCTAGCCTACGAGCAGTACTTC
CASSQGFLLAYEQYF
>TRBD1|TRBJ1-6|NA|TRBV9
TGTGCCAGCAGCACTAGGACAGGGGATTCACCCCTCCACTTT
CASSTRTGDSPLHF
>TRBD1|TRBJ1-4|NA|TRBV2
TGTGCCAGCAGTAGGGACAGCCGAGGTGAAAAACTGTTTTTT
CASSRDSRGEKLFF